This T cell receptor beta chain emerged from a study of vaccination and CD4 T cells after COVID-19 (dated by TCRdb to the early 2020s). In the study overall: SARS-CoV-2 positivity had been established in the convalescent patients by nasal swab PCR, and mild disease was recorded in under ten of these patients and severe disease in one. Two doses of either the Pfizer-BioNTech BNT162b2 vaccine (n=8) or the Moderna mRNA-1273 vaccine (n=2) were administered to participants. The spike-specific CD4+ TCR repertoire was compared before and after mRNA vaccination in approximately 9 COVID-19 convalescent patients and a few infection-naive healthy vaccine recipients. Post-COVID blood samples from convalescent patients were collected a median of about 100 days after diagnosis, with a range of 35 to 161 days. The time from the second vaccine dose to post-vaccine blood sampling had a median of roughly 70 days and ranged from 14 to 241 days. For stimulating the cultures, overlapping spike peptide pools were used, derived from SARS-CoV-2 as well as from the common cold coronaviruses HCoV-NL63, HCoV-OC43 and HCoV-229E. In control cultures, a CEFX viral epitope pool was used as positive control, an HIV-1 Nef peptide pool was used as negative control, or no peptide was added. Six males and four females were included in the convalescent cohort, with two Hispanic individuals, seven Caucasians, two Asians and one multiracial person represented. Broader findings and caveats from the paper: In convalescent patients, a median 86.3% of post-vaccine SARS-CoV-2-reactive clones were detected only after vaccination, and vaccine-specific priming was suggested by this finding. Although the median number of SARS-CoV-2-reactive clonotypes went up from roughly 19 after infection to 38 after vaccination, the increase was not significant. Of the vaccine-specific clones found in convalescent patients, nearly all (304 of 307) were mono-reactive for SARS-CoV-2 spike instead of being cross-reactive with common cold coronaviruses. Relatively few convalescent patients were included in the study, and early timepoints after natural infection were not analyzed.

What the treatment or condition label conveys for this sample: 10-day PBMC culture with coronavirus spike peptide pools or control peptides (ViraFEST assay). The ViraFEST assay was used in the study, in which antigen-specific T cells were expanded with peptide pools and expanded clonotypes were subsequently identified by TCR sequencing. The convalescent patients' positive SARS-CoV-2 PCR tests fell between March and December 2020, which was before the Alpha, Beta and Delta variants emerged in the United States. PBMCs were cultured at about 2 million per well in IMDM supplemented with roughly 5% human AB serum and roughly 10 IU/ml IL-2, with roughly 10 ug/ml peptide pools added. Half of the culture medium was replaced with fresh IL-2-containing medium on days 3 and 7. Once the cells had been in culture for about 10 days, the EasySep CD4+ T cell isolation kit was used to isolate CD4+ T cells by negative selection. PBMCs were separated from whole blood using Ficoll-Paque Plus gradient centrifugation and then either used fresh or cryopreserved at -140C. Triplicate wells were generally used for each culture condition.

The library was built by means of PCR. At the Johns Hopkins FTIC core, DNA from the cultured CD4+ T cells underwent TCR sequencing with the Oncomine TCR Beta short-read assay. The QIAamp micro DNA kit was used to extract genomic DNA from the cultured CD4+ T cells. Oncomine TCR Beta libraries from cultured CD4+ T cells were pooled with unique dual indexes and sequenced on an Illumina iSeq 100. As for how the authors treated the data: Non-productive sequences were removed, and CDR3s not starting with C, not ending with F or W, or shorter than 7 amino acids were discarded. The MANAFEST web application identified antigen-specific clonotypes by comparing peptide-stimulated wells against reference wells and other culture wells. Positive clones required FDR below 0.05, an odds ratio above 5, and productive frequency above 0.1% in at least two of three replicate wells. Clonotypes that were significantly expanded in both SARS-CoV-2 spike wells and at least one common cold coronavirus spike condition were defined as cross-reactive. Using R version 3.6.1, CDR3 homology was evaluated through Levenshtein distances (stringdist) along with unrooted phylogenetic trees (ape). TCRdb ran its own pipeline on the public reads, namely fastp trimming at Q25 and MiXCR clone calling, and kept in-frame beta chains. When rows share a CDR3 protein, they turn into one entry using the most common DNA and genes. V and J calls and clone size were set by TCRdb, not the authors. The sample contains approximately 19,000 distinct CDR3 sequences, less than 60% of them found a single time. Roughly 2.5% of the sample is held by the ten biggest clonotypes.

Concerning this clonotype itself: This receptor's antigen is unknown. Nothing much larger sits one base from this clone, and base qualities are not available.

The TCR comes from a human donor who had recovered from COVID-19. The sequencing here drew on CD4+ T cells from blood, cultured in vitro, taken after SARS-CoV-2 vaccination.

The DNA sequence follows: TGTGCCAGCAGCTTTGACGGGAGAGGGGCCTACGAGCAGTACTTC. Translated, this is CASSFDGRGAYEQYF. The chain employs TRBV7-9 and TRBJ2-7; perhaps TRBD2 is the D gene, with 6 bases matching. The germline V gene (reference sequence) yields SEHNR for CDR1 and FQNEAQ for CDR2. Taken from cysteine to phenylalanine, the CDR3 has 15 residues. Just CDR3 DNA is preserved here, 45 bases in frame from base 1. Trimming costs V 3 bases and J 2 bases, and their ends lie 14 bases apart.